This T cell receptor (beta chain) derives from a study of blood T cell repertoires in COVID-19. The study assigned cohorts using participant-reported clinical history. This table comes from immunoSEQ multiplex PCR, and its TCRdb copy is limited to in-frame clones, with some not included. The table has around 250,000 clones, roughly 91% seen once. V was pared by 4 bases and J by 4 bases, with 16 bases between. The germline V gene encodes CDR1 SNHLY and CDR2 FYNNEI. CDR3 length equals 15 residues. The sequence was obtained from a woman in her twenties or thirties who had recovered from COVID-19. The rearrangement uses TRBV2 and TRBJ1-2; D possibly corresponds to TRBD1 (5 bases). Sequences were obtained from PBMCs or T cells enriched from blood (not recorded which). The CDR3 sequence is CASSVALGGSYGYTF. The CDR3 DNA sequence: TGTGCCAGCAGTGTAGCCCTCGGGGGGTCCTATGGCTACACCTTC.